In this sample, the clone carrying this TCR beta chain turned up once. These data are taken from a study of shared T cell receptors in the human thymus. V dropped 10 bases and J dropped 4; count of bases not matched to a gene: 8. Germline V gene lookup returns CDR1 SNHLY and CDR2 FYNNEI. The CDR3 contains 15 residues. Sequencing was performed with immunoSEQ multiplex PCR; in TCRdb, only in-frame clones are kept and a portion is missing. The table has approximately 660,000 clones, 85% to 90% seen once. This sample was also put to use in a study of human thymus T cells. That study adds: Corrective surgery for congenital heart defects was being performed on the healthy Finnish infants who were the donors. Within thymic and blood repertoires, V and J gene usage appeared to be biased. Related research has reported that thymic repertoires overlap highly among unrelated individuals.

The sequenced sample was thymocytes. V and J are TRBV2 and TRBJ2-3; 13 nucleotides align to TRBD2. This TCR came from a boy in the first two years of life with a congenital heart defect. CDR3 sequence (DNA): TGTGCCAACGGACTAGCGGGAGAGGGGGCAGATACGCAGTATTTT. This translates into CANGLAGEGADTQYF.